One and the same sample provided the 27 T cell receptor beta chains below, sequenced in a study of cytomegalovirus exposure and HLA in healthy donors. The repertoire was sequenced with immunoSEQ multiplex PCR; TCRdb's copy has only in-frame clones and lacks some. This sample carries 80,000 to 100,000 clones, roughly nine tenths of them seen once, and the ten largest clones take roughly 3.9%. The sample comprised PBMCs. These receptors were collected from a woman in her 30s in good health and CMV-seronegative.

Only a few counts were recorded for this clone. This chain uses TRBV18 with TRBJ1-4; D is perhaps TRBD1 (5 bases). Deletions cut 4 bases from V and 5 bases from J, with 8 bases between. Germline V gene data show CDR1 as KGHSH and CDR2 as LQKENI. This CDR3 is built from 13 residues. The CDR3 DNA follows: TGTGCCAGCTCACAAGGGGTAAATGAAAAACTGTTTTTT. It codes for CASSQGVNEKLFF.

V usage is TRBV13 and J usage is TRBJ2-3; TRBD2 aligns across 14 bases. Germline V CDR1 and CDR2: PRHDT, FYEKMQ (reference sequence). The length of the CDR3 is 16 residues. Losses at the gene ends were 5 bases for V and 5 bases for J; bases not matched to a gene: 6. This CDR3 is CASSRGLAGVKDTQYF. CDR3 nucleotide sequence: TGTGCCAGCAGCCGGGGACTAGCGGGAGTGAAAGATACGCAGTATTTT.

The J gene is TRBJ2-2, the V gene TRBV5-3; 12 bases match TRBD2. TRBV5-3 is noted as an ORF with a role that remains uncertain. The CDR3 contains 17 residues. V trimming: 0 bases; J trimming: 1 base; junction bases outside the gene matches: 1. CDR3: CARSLGLAGENTGELFF. CDR3 nucleotides: TGTGCCAGAAGCTTGGGACTAGCGGGAGAGAACACCGGGGAGCTGTTTTTT.

This chain uses TRBV2 with TRBJ2-1; D remains unclear. The CDR3 runs 15 residues. V lost 3 bases, J lost 8 bases, and 17 bases lay in between. Germline V gene lookup returns CDR1 SNHLY and CDR2 FYNNEI. CDR3 sequence reads: CASSDSRSVLDEQFF. The CDR3 DNA sequence: TGTGCCAGCAGTGATTCCCGGTCGGTTCTGGATGAGCAGTTCTTC.

The CDR3: CASSFLDRGGYTF. CDR3 coding DNA: TGTGCCAGCAGTTTCCTAGACCGGGGTGGCTACACCTTC. This chain links TRBV27 with TRBJ1-2; D uncertain. Trimming took 3 bases from V and 7 from J, leaving 12 bases between them. This CDR3 region has 13 residues. The germline CDR1 and CDR2 sequences are MNHEY and SMNVEV (reference sequence).

This chain uses TRBV28 with TRBJ2-7, with 9 positions matching TRBD1. The CDR3 consists of 14 residues. Germline V gives CDR1 MDHEN, CDR2 SYDVKM. The trim removed 5 bases at V and 3 bases at J, leaving 5 bases unmatched. As DNA, the CDR3 is TGTGCCAGCAGTCTGGACAGGGGTAACTACGAGCAGTACTTC. Translation: CASSLDRGNYEQYF.

This chain links TRBV5-1 with TRBJ2-1; D is uncertain. Germline-derived CDR1 and CDR2 are SGHRS and YFSETQ. Trimming removed 4 bases from V and 8 bases from J, with 13 bases in between. The CDR3 loop spans 13 amino acids. CDR3 loop: CASSPEPEDEQFF. In nucleotides, the CDR3 is TGCGCCAGCAGCCCGGAGCCCGAGGATGAGCAGTTCTTC.

This clone was detected once. The V call is TRBV27, the J call TRBJ2-3, with D perhaps TRBD2 (6 bases). Looked up from germline, CDR1 is MNHEY and CDR2 is SMNVEV (reference sequence). The CDR3 consists of 15 residues. Between the trimmed V and J ends, which lost 3 bases and 2 bases, there was a span of 12 bases. The chain's CDR3 is CASSFWRATTDTQYF. The CDR3 bases are TGTGCCAGCAGTTTTTGGAGGGCCACCACAGATACGCAGTATTTT.

The rearrangement joins TRBV9 to TRBJ2-1; 9 bases line up with TRBD2. Per germline, CDR1 SGDLS and CDR2 YYNGEE. This CDR3 spans 14 amino acids. The trim removed 6 bases at V and 2 bases at J, leaving 3 bases unmatched. CDR3 sequence (DNA): TGTGCCAGCAATAGCGGGAGTACCTACAATGAGCAGTTCTTC. Translation gives CASNSGSTYNEQFF.

CDR3 in DNA: TGTGCCAGCAGCACCGGACTAGCGGGAGGGGGGGAGCAGTACTTC. This sequence encodes CASSTGLAGGGEQYF. This chain connects TRBV7-6 to TRBJ2-7; 15 bases map to TRBD2. V shed 5 bases, J shed 7 bases, and the junction held 6 bases outside the gene matches. This CDR3 spans 15 amino acids. Germline V gives CDR1 SGHVS, CDR2 FNYEAQ.

This chain connects TRBV2 to TRBJ2-7; 12 bases map to TRBD2. Germline trimming cut 2 bases from V and 4 bases from J; bases unmatched to any gene: 0. CDR1 and CDR2 from the germline V gene are SNHLY and FYNNEI. The length of the CDR3 is 14 residues. The CDR3 DNA reads as TGTGCCAGCAGTGAACTAGCGGGGGGGTACGAGCAGTACTTC. Its protein product is CASSELAGGYEQYF.

V usage is TRBV28 and J usage is TRBJ1-5; possibly TRBD1 for D (5 bases). V lost 4 bases and J 2 bases, leaving 18 bases between the germline ends. This CDR3 is built from 17 residues. Germline V gives CDR1 MDHEN, CDR2 SYDVKM. The CDR3 is CASSWAQDSGGNQPQHF. The CDR3 nucleotides are TGTGCCAGCAGTTGGGCGCAAGACAGCGGGGGCAATCAGCCCCAGCATTTT.

CDR3: CASSEFQTINEKLFF. The CDR3 coding sequence is TGTGCCAGCAGTGAATTTCAGACTATTAATGAAAAACTGTTTTTT. The rearrangement uses TRBV25-1 and TRBJ1-4; D remains unclear. Between the trimmed V and J ends, which lost 1 base and 4 bases, there was a span of 10 bases. The CDR3 totals 15 residues. Germline CDR1 and CDR2: MGHDK and SYGVNS.

V usage is TRBV5-1 and J usage is TRBJ2-2, with 9 bases that match TRBD2. The V and J ends lost 4 bases and 2 bases, in that order; junction bases with no gene match: 3. This CDR3 has 15 amino acids. CDR1 is SGHRS and CDR2 is YFSETQ in the germline V gene. This CDR3 is CASSTGLANTGELFF. The CDR3 region has the DNA TGCGCCAGCAGCACGGGACTAGCCAACACCGGGGAGCTGTTTTTT.

The chain combines TRBV4-2 with TRBJ2-5; TRBD2 matches at 8 bases. Germline-derived CDR1 and CDR2 are LGHNA and YNFKEQ. V dropped 0 bases and J dropped 4; count of bases not matched to a gene: 7. CDR3 size: 16 residues. CDR3 sequence reads: CASSQETGTRGETQYF. In nucleotides, the CDR3 is TGTGCCAGCAGCCAAGAAACCGGGACTAGGGGAGAGACCCAGTACTTC.

The rearrangement links TRBV2 to TRBJ1-2, with 7 bases lining up with TRBD1. In germline, CDR1 is SNHLY, CDR2 FYNNEI. CDR3 length equals 14 residues. Trimming at V came to 8 bases and at J to 0 bases, leaving 6 bases not matched to a gene. The CDR3 loop is CASLPTGTNYGYTF. DNA of the CDR3: TGTGCCAGCTTGCCGACAGGGACTAACTATGGCTACACCTTC.

The rearrangement links TRBV11-1 to TRBJ1-2, with D maybe TRBD1 (5 bases). Per the germline V gene, CDR1 is SGHAT and CDR2 is FQDESV (reference sequence). V lost 4 bases to trimming and J lost 3 bases, with 9 bases between them. CDR3 size: 13 residues. As DNA, the CDR3 is TGTGCCAGCAGCTCAGGGTTGGACTATGGCTACACCTTC. Its translation: CASSSGLDYGYTF.

The chain combines TRBV12-5 with TRBJ2-1, with 7 bases aligning to TRBD2. The V gene end was trimmed by 6 bases and the J gene end by 2 bases; junction bases not matched to a gene: 10. Germline CDR1 is LGHNT and CDR2 is FRNRAP. The CDR3 contains 16 residues. The CDR3 region is CASGLGTTVTYNEQFF. CDR3 coding DNA: TGTGCTAGTGGCCTTGGGACTACCGTCACCTACAATGAGCAGTTCTTC.

The chain carries TRBV9 and TRBJ1-6, with 8 positions matching TRBD1. Looked up from germline, CDR1 is SGDLS and CDR2 is YYNGEE. J lost 8 bases, V lost 2 bases, and 3 bases had no gene match. There are 14 residues in the CDR3. The DNA of the CDR3 is TGTGCCAGCAGCGTCGCAGGGGGCCATTCACCCCTCCACTTT. Translated, it gives CASSVAGGHSPLHF.

V usage is TRBV6-5 and J usage is TRBJ1-4; no clear D. The CDR3 contains 13 residues. Germline-derived CDR1 and CDR2 are MNHEY and SVGAGI. Trimming cost V 2 bases and J 4 bases, with 5 bases left between them. CDR3 in DNA: TGTGCCAGCAGTTACAGCCTTAATGAAAAACTGTTTTTT. Translation: CASSYSLNEKLFF.

This clone has only a few counts. The junction departs from germline at one end; a sequencing error may be responsible. The V call is TRBV2, the J call TRBJ1-5; TRBD1 matches at 7 bases. CDR1 and CDR2 from the germline V gene are SNHLY and FYNNEI. This CDR3 has 11 amino acids. The CDR3 bases are TGTGCCAGCAGGGAGGGGGCAGAGACGGATTTT. This sequence encodes CASREGAETDF.

The CDR3 DNA sequence: TGTGCCAGCAGTGAACTTAAGGTAGCGGGAGTCCTAGAGACCCAGTACTTC. This gives the protein CASSELKVAGVLETQYF. The V and J genes are TRBV6-1 and TRBJ2-5; 9 bases fit TRBD2. Per the germline V gene, CDR1 is MNHNS and CDR2 is SASEGT. The CDR3 extends over 17 amino acids. Trimming removed 2 bases from V and 4 bases from J; junction bases left unmatched: 11.

The chain employs TRBV5-1 and TRBJ1-1; D possibly corresponds to TRBD1 (6 bases). Germline lookup yields CDR1 SGHRS and CDR2 YFSETQ. The V gene lost 3 bases and the J gene lost 2 bases, with 11 bases spanning the gap. This CDR3 comprises 14 residues. CDR3 residues: CASSSSRGNTEAFF. The DNA of the CDR3 is TGCGCCAGCAGCTCCTCCAGGGGAAACACTGAAGCTTTCTTT. Complete variable domain (other parts from reference TRBV5-1 and TRBJ1-1): KAGVTQTPRYLIKTRGQQVTLSCSPISGHRSVSWYQQTPGQGLQFLFEYFSETQRNKGNFPGRFSGRQFSNSRSEMNVSTLELGDSALYLCASSSSRGNTEAFFGQGTRLTVV.

This sequence joins TRBV29-1 and TRBJ2-7; D perhaps matches TRBD2 (5 bases). The CDR3 spans 12 residues. Germline lookup yields CDR1 SQVTM and CDR2 ANQGSEA. The V end was cut by 4 bases, the J end by 0 bases, with 7 bases between. The CDR3 loop reads CSVVGNSYEQYF. The CDR3 nucleotides are TGCAGCGTTGTCGGGAACTCCTACGAGCAGTACTTC.

This chain connects TRBV7-3 to TRBJ2-2; 11 bases are a match to TRBD2. Germline V gives CDR1 SGHTA, CDR2 FQGTGA. This CDR3 is 19 amino acids long. The junction had 15 bases not matched to a gene; V was cut back by 5 bases and J by 4 bases. The CDR3 coding sequence is TGTGCCAGCAGCCCCCGGCCCCCGGGGACTAGCGGACCCACCGGGGAGCTGTTTTTT. It is translated as CASSPRPPGTSGPTGELFF.

The chain couples TRBV28 to TRBJ1-5; 12 bases match TRBD1. V was pared by 2 bases and J by 5 bases, with 4 bases of the junction left unmatched. CDR3 length: 16 residues. Germline-derived CDR1 and CDR2 are MDHEN and SYDVKM. The CDR3 region has the DNA TGTGCCAGCAGTTTACCGGGACAGGGGGCTGATCAGCCCCAGCATTTT. Translated, it gives CASSLPGQGADQPQHF.

The chain links TRBV6-5 to TRBJ2-1; D unclear. This CDR3 is built from 14 residues. From germline, CDR1 is MNHEY and CDR2 SVGAGI. V lost 4 bases, J lost 6 bases, and 13 bases lay in between. The CDR3 DNA is TGTGCCAGCAGTTTACTCTTAGAGTTCAATGAGCAGTTCTTC. Translating it yields CASSLLLEFNEQFF.